A selection of T cell receptor beta chains follows, all from one sample in a study of T cells in localized non-small cell lung cancer. This table comes from immunoSEQ multiplex PCR, and its TCRdb copy is limited to in-frame clones, with some not included. The data show some 36,000 clones, with roughly 89% seen just once and around 5.6% held by the top ten. Material: peripheral blood mononuclear cells, obtained before any cancer treatment. These receptor sequences come from a male donor aged 60 or over with stage II lung adenocarcinoma. Both conserved end residues are part of each CDR3. The D gene is left open where the match is weak. Not all rows give a size; the values are once, few, many and, for expanded clones, a class.

d_call j_call v_call clone_size cdr3_nt cdr3_aa
NA TRBJ1-1 TRBV18 NA TGTGCCAGCTCACCAGGGGGGGCGCGGCGCACTGAAGCTTTCTTT CASSPGGARRTEAFF
TRBD2 TRBJ2-1 TRBV15 NA TGTGCCACCAGCAGGGCCCACTCCCCCGGGACTAGCGGCGTGGGCGAGCAGTTCTTC CATSRAHSPGTSGVGEQFF
TRBD2 TRBJ2-3 TRBV29-1 NA TGCAGCGGCGGGGGGTCGGGCCGAGATACGCAGTATTTT CSGGGSGRDTQYF
NA TRBJ1-3 TRBV7-8 NA TGTGCCAGCAGCTTAGGAGCTCTAGGCATATATTTT CASSLGALGIYF
NA TRBJ2-1 TRBV5-1 NA TGCGCCAGCAGCGCCCGGGCTACCGGGGCCTCAAATGAGCAGTTCTTC CASSARATGASNEQFF
TRBD2 TRBJ2-3 TRBV15 few TGTGCCACCAGCAGAGGGCGAGCGGGAGGCCTCACAGATACGCAGTATTTT CATSRGRAGGLTDTQYF
NA TRBJ1-2 TRBV5-1 NA TGCGCCAGCAGCTCAGGGATGTCAAACTATGGCTACACCTTC CASSSGMSNYGYTF
NA TRBJ1-3 TRBV14 NA TGTGCCAGCAGCCGGTTCTCTGGAAACACCATATATTTT CASSRFSGNTIYF
NA TRBJ1-3 TRBV6-5 NA TGTGCCAGCAGTTACTCGGGCGGCTCTGGAAACACCATATATTTT CASSYSGGSGNTIYF
NA TRBJ2-3 TRBV5-1 NA TGCGCCAGCAGCTTGGCTTATAGGGGAGGGGGCGAAGATACGCAGTATTTT CASSLAYRGGGEDTQYF
NA TRBJ2-6 TRBV2 NA TGTGCCAGCAGTGCCAACAGGGCTGGGGCCAACGTCCTGACTTTC CASSANRAGANVLTF
TRBD2 TRBJ2-3 TRBV7-6 few TGTGCCAGCAGTGTCGGACTAGCGAGCACAGATACGCAGTATTTT CASSVGLASTDTQYF
TRBD1 TRBJ2-3 TRBV6-6 NA TGTGCCAGCAGTGAGGACAGGGTCACAGATACGCAGTATTTT CASSEDRVTDTQYF
TRBD1 TRBJ2-2 TRBV7-2 NA TGTGCCAGCAGGGCCGGGACAGGGTTGGTCGGGGAGCTGTTTTTT CASRAGTGLVGELFF
TRBD1 TRBJ2-3 TRBV2 NA TGTGCCAGCAAGCCCCGGGACAGTACAGATACGCAGTATTTT CASKPRDSTDTQYF
TRBD1 TRBJ2-5 TRBV15 NA TGTGCCACCAGCAGAGCAGGGACAGGGAATTCAGAGACCCAGTACTTC CATSRAGTGNSETQYF
NA TRBJ2-3 TRBV18 once TGTGCCAGCTCACCACCGTCAGGGCCCACAGATACGCAGTATTTT CASSPPSGPTDTQYF
NA TRBJ1-1 TRBV6-4 NA TGTGCCAGCAGCCTGGGGGGGGCGAACACTGAAGCTTTCTTT CASSLGGANTEAFF
NA TRBJ1-1 TRBV2 few TGTGCCAGCCATAGTTTCCAGGTAGCTTTCTTT CASHSFQVAFF
NA TRBJ2-3 TRBV28 NA TGTGCCAGCAGGCAGTGGCGGGACAACACAGATACGCAGTATTTT CASRQWRDNTDTQYF
TRBD1 TRBJ1-3 TRBV28 NA TGTGCCAGCACCGACAGGGGGCTCGGAAACACCATATATTTT CASTDRGLGNTIYF
NA TRBJ1-2 TRBV7-2 NA TGTGCCAGCAGCTCCAGGTCTAACTATGGCTACACCTTC CASSSRSNYGYTF
NA TRBJ1-4 TRBV5-1 NA TGCGCCAGCAGCTCACCCCCCGATGAAAAACTGTTTTTT CASSSPPDEKLFF
TRBD1 TRBJ1-5 TRBV9 NA TGTGCCAGCAGCGTCGGACAGGGAGAAGGCCAGCCCCAGCATTTT CASSVGQGEGQPQHF
TRBD1 TRBJ1-1 TRBV4-2 NA TGTGCCAGCAGCCGAGGGACAGTCCGGGAAGCTTTCTTT CASSRGTVREAFF
NA TRBJ1-5 TRBV7-2 NA TGTGCCAGCAGCTTAACAGGGCCCAATCAGCCCCAGCATTTT CASSLTGPNQPQHF
TRBD1 TRBJ2-1 TRBV15 NA TGTGCCACCAGCAGATCGCAGGGACAGTCCTACAATGAGCAGTTCTTC CATSRSQGQSYNEQFF
TRBD2 TRBJ2-1 TRBV6-1 once TGTGCCAGCAGTGAAAGGAGCGGGAACAACAATGAGCAGTTCTTC CASSERSGNNNEQFF
NA TRBJ2-3 TRBV11-2 NA TGTGCCAGCAGCTTAGATCCGGGCACGGCAGATACGCAGTATTTT CASSLDPGTADTQYF
NA TRBJ1-5 TRBV7-9 NA TGTGCCAGCAGCTTCCCGGACCAGCCCCAGCATTTT CASSFPDQPQHF
NA TRBJ2-4 TRBV4-1 NA TGCGCCAGCAGCCAAGATTCGCGGCAGGCGGACGCAAACATTCAGTACTTC CASSQDSRQADANIQYF
NA TRBJ1-2 TRBV11-2 NA TGTGCCAGCAGCCCCCCCGGTCGCTATGGCTACACCTTC CASSPPGRYGYTF
TRBD1 TRBJ1-2 TRBV5-1 NA TGCGCCAGCAGCTTGGCGGGAGGAGGGGGCGGCGTTGGCTACACCTTC CASSLAGGGGGVGYTF
NA TRBJ1-1 TRBV6-1 few TGTGCCACCTTAGCCGGGACATCGAACACTGAAGCTTTCTTT CATLAGTSNTEAFF
NA TRBJ2-1 TRBV5-4 NA TGTGCCAGCAGCTTGAACGAGGCGGCTCGTGAGCAGTTCTTC CASSLNEAAREQFF
NA TRBJ2-1 TRBV7-9 NA TGTGCCAGCAGCTTACCCCGCCTTGACAGTGAGCAGTTCTTC CASSLPRLDSEQFF
NA TRBJ2-3 TRBV11-1 NA TGTGCCAGCAGCTTAGATAGGGGTCGCACAGATACGCAGTATTTT CASSLDRGRTDTQYF
NA TRBJ1-1 TRBV6-5 once TGTGCCAGCAGTTACTCGCAGTACACTGAAGCTTTCTTT CASSYSQYTEAFF
NA TRBJ1-4 TRBV25-1 NA TGTGCCAGCAGTGAATCGGCCCGAACAACTAATGAAAAACTGTTTTTT CASSESARTTNEKLFF
TRBD2 TRBJ2-3 TRBV5-4 NA TGTGCCAGCAGCTTGGGGAGCGGTGCGGGAGTAGGAGATACGCAGTATTTT CASSLGSGAGVGDTQYF
NA TRBJ2-4 TRBV5-1 once TGCGCCAGCAGCTTGGCAGCCAAAAACATTCAGTACTTC CASSLAAKNIQYF
TRBD2 TRBJ2-3 TRBV28 NA TGTGCCAGCAGCTCTACCGGGACTAGCGGGAGGTGGGGCACAGATACGCAGTATTTT CASSSTGTSGRWGTDTQYF
NA TRBJ2-3 TRBV7-2 NA TGTGCCAGCAGCTTAGGGGGAGGAGGGACGCAGTATTTT CASSLGGGGTQYF
TRBD1 TRBJ1-5 TRBV5-5 once TGTGCCAGCAGCTTTGGGACAGGGGAGCAGCCCCAGCATTTT CASSFGTGEQPQHF
NA TRBJ1-2 TRBV29-1 NA TGCAGCGGCGGGGACGGCTTGGGGGAAACCTTC CSGGDGLGETF
NA TRBJ1-3 TRBV5-4 NA TGTGCCAGCAGCTTAAACTCCTATACCTCTGGAAACACCATATATTTT CASSLNSYTSGNTIYF
NA TRBJ1-4 TRBV6-1 NA TGTGCCAGCAGTGATCGACATAGTGAAAAACTGTTTTTT CASSDRHSEKLFF
TRBD1 TRBJ1-6 TRBV6-6 NA TGTGCCAGCAGAGGGACAGGGCGGAATTCACCCCTCCACTTT CASRGTGRNSPLHF
NA TRBJ1-2 TRBV11-2 once TGTGCCAGCAGCTATCCGAACCCCCACTCTGGCTACACCTTC CASSYPNPHSGYTF
NA TRBJ2-2 TRBV6-1 few TGTGCCAGCAGTGAAAGTAGGGCAGGGGTTCCCCCTAGAAGGACCGGGGAGCTGTTTTTT CASSESRAGVPPRRTGELFF